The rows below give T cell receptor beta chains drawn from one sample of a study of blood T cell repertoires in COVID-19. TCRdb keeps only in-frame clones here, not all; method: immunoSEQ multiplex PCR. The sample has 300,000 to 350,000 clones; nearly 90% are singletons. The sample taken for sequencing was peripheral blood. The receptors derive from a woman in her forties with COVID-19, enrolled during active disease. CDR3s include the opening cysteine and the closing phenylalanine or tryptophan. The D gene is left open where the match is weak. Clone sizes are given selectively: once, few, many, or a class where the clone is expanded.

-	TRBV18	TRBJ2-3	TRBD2	TGTGCCAGCTCGCGTACTAGCGGGGGGCCTACGGCTCAATTTGATACGCAGTATTTT	CASSRTSGGPTAQFDTQYF
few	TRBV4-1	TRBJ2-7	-	TGCGCCAGCAGCCAAGGGGCCCAGGGAGGCTACGAGCAGTACTTC	CASSQGAQGGYEQYF
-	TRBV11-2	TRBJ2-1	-	TGTGCCAGCAGCCACCGAGCACTCTCCTCCTACAATGAGCAGTTCTTC	CASSHRALSSYNEQFF
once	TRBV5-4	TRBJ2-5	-	TGTGCCAGCAGCTTTCCCACGGGGGTCTTCCAAGAGACCCAGTACTTC	CASSFPTGVFQETQYF
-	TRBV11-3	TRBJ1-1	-	TGTGCCAGCAGCTTAGATCTTTACACTGAAGCTTTCTTT	CASSLDLYTEAFF
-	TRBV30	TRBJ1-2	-	TGTGCCTGGAGAAGGCGCGGTGGACGAGCGGTCTATGGCTACACCTTC	CAWRRRGGRAVYGYTF
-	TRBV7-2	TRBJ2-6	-	TGTGCCAGCAGCTCCCCACCCGGCGTCCTGACTTTC	CASSSPPGVLTF
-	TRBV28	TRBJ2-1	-	TGTGCCAGCAGTTTAATGTGGGGAGCCTCCTACAATGAGCAGTTCTTC	CASSLMWGASYNEQFF
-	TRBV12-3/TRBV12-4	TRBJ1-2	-	TGTGCCAGCAGCCTCTCTACTAACTATGGCTACACCTTC	CASSLSTNYGYTF
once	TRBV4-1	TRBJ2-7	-	TGCGCCAGCAGCCAAGATCTTAAAGCGGAAGCGGGCGGCTTC	CASSQDLKAEAGGF
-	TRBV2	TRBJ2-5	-	TGTGCCAGCAGTGAAGGCGGTCTCCTTGGGACCCAGTACTTC	CASSEGGLLGTQYF
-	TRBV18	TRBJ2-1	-	TGTGCCAGCTCCCGCGGTCGTGAGGCCTACAATGAGCAGTTCTTC	CASSRGREAYNEQFF
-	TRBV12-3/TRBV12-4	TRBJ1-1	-	TGTGCCAGCAGTTTCAGGCAAATTGAAGCTTTCTTT	CASSFRQIEAFF
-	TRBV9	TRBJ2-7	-	TGTGCCAGCAGCGTCGGACTCGGCTCCTACGAGCAGTACTTC	CASSVGLGSYEQYF
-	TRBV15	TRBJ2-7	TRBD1	TGTGCCACCAGCAGGGGAAATCCATATGGACAGGGCGGGTACGAGCAGTACTTC	CATSRGNPYGQGGYEQYF
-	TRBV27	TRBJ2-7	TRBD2	TGTGCCAGCAGTCCTGGACTAGCGGGAGCTAACGAGCAGTACTTC	CASSPGLAGANEQYF
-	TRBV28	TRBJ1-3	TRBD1	TGTGCCAGCAGTTTAGGACAGGTTTCTGGAAACACCATATATTTT	CASSLGQVSGNTIYF
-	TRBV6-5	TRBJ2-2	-	TGTGCCAGCAGCCGCAGGGCTACCGGGGAGCTGTTTTTT	CASSRRATGELFF
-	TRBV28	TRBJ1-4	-	TGTGCCAGCAGGAAACGGGGAGGAGGGAATGAAAAACTGTTTTTT	CASRKRGGGNEKLFF
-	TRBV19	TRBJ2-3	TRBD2	TGTGCCAGTAGTCCCGGACTAGCGGTCACAGATACGCAGTATTTT	CASSPGLAVTDTQYF
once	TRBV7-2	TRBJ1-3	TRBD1	TGTGCCAGCAGCTTAGCGGGGACAGCGAGAAACACCATATATTTT	CASSLAGTARNTIYF
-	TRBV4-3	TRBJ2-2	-	TGCGCCAGCAGCCAAGAGGTTTATAGCGTCCTAAACACCGGGGAGCTGTTTTTT	CASSQEVYSVLNTGELFF
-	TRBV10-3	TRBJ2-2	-	TGTGCCATCAGTGAGCGGACCGGGACAACAACTGACACCGGGGAGCTGTTTTTT	CAISERTGTTTDTGELFF
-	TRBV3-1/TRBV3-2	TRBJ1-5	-	TGTGCCAGCAGCCAAGGAGGGCGGGACAATCAGCCCCAGCATTTT	CASSQGGRDNQPQHF
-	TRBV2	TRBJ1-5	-	TGTGCCAGCAGTGAAGCGCTTCGGGACTCCCCCCATTTT	CASSEALRDSPHF
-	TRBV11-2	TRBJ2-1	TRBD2	TGTGCCAGCCGATTAAGCGGGAAGATAAATGAGCAGTTCTTC	CASRLSGKINEQFF
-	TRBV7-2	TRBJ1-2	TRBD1	TGTGCCAGCAGCTTAGATTTTGGGACAGCTAACTATGGCTACACCTTC	CASSLDFGTANYGYTF
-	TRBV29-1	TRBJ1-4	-	TGCAGCGTGACCAGGGGCGCAAATGAAAAACTGTTTTTT	CSVTRGANEKLFF
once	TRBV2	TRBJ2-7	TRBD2	TGTGCCAGCAGAGGGACTAGCGGGAGGGCCGATCCCGGCGAGCAGTACTTC	CASRGTSGRADPGEQYF
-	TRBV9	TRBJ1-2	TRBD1	TGTGCCAGCAGCGTAGCGGGGACAGGTAGTTCAGGTGGCTACACCTTC	CASSVAGTGSSGGYTF
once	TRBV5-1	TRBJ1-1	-	TGCGCCAGCAGCTCGGAACAGCCCTATGAAGCTTTCTTT	CASSSEQPYEAFF